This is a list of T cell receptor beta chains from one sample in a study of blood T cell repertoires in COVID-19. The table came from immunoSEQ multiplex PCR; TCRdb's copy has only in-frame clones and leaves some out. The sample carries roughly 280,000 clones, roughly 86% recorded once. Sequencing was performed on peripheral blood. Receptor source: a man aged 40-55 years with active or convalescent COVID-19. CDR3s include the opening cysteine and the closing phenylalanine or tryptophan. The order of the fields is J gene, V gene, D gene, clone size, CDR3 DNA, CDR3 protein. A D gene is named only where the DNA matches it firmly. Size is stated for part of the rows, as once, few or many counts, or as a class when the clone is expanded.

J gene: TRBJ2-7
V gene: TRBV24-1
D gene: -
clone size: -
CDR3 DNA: TGTGCCACCAGTGATGGGGCCGGCTACGAGCAGTACTTC
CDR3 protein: CATSDGAGYEQYF

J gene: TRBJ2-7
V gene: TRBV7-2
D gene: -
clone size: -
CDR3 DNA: TGTGCCAGCAGCTTCAATTATAGGGGCTACGAGCAGTACTTC
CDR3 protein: CASSFNYRGYEQYF

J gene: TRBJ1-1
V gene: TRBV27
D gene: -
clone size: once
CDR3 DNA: TGTGCCAGCAGTTACCTTGGGGGGGGAGCTTTCTTT
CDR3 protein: CASSYLGGGAFF

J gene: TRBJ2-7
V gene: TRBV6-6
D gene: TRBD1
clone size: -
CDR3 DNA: TGTGCCAGCAGTTCGACAGGGCTCCACGAGCAGTACTTC
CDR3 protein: CASSSTGLHEQYF

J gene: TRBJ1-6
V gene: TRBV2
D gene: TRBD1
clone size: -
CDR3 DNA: TGTGCCAGCAGTTACTTAGGACAGGGAATAAATAATTCACCCCTCCACTTT
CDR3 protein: CASSYLGQGINNSPLHF

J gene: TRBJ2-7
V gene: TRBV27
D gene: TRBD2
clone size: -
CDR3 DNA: TGTGCCAGCAATTCCTTAGCGGGAGAAGGCGAGCAGTACTTC
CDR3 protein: CASNSLAGEGEQYF

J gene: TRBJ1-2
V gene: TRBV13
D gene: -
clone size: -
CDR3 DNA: TGTGCCAGCAGCTTACGTCGAGGGCGGGCAAACTATGGCTACACCTTC
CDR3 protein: CASSLRRGRANYGYTF

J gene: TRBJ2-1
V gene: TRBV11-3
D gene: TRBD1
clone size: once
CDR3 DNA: TGTGCCAGCAGCCGGACAGGTGTTTCCTACAATGAGCAGTTCTTC
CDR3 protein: CASSRTGVSYNEQFF

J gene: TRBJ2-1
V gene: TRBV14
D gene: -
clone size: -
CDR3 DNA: TGTGCCAGCAGCCTGGGGCCCGCCTACAATGAGCAGTTCTTC
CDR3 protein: CASSLGPAYNEQFF

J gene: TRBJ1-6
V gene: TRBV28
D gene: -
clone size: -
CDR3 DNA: TGTGCCAGCAGTTTAATCAACAGGGAGTCACCCCTCCACTTT
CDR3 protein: CASSLINRESPLHF

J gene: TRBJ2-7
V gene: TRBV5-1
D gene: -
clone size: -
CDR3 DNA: TGCGCCAGCAGCTTGACCGGGACAATCTACGAGCAGTACTTC
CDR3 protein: CASSLTGTIYEQYF

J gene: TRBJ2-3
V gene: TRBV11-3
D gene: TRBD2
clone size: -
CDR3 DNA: TGTGCCAGCAGCCTCCTACTAGCGGGAGCAGAAGATACGCAGTATTTT
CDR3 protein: CASSLLLAGAEDTQYF

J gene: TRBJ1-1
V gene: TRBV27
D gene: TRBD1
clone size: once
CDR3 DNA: TGTGCCAGCAGCTTCGACAGGGCCTCTGAAGCTTTCTTT
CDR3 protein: CASSFDRASEAFF

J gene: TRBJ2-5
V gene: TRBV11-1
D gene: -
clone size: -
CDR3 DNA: TGTGCCAGCAGCCCCATATCCGGACAGCAAGAGACCCAGTACTTC
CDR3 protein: CASSPISGQQETQYF

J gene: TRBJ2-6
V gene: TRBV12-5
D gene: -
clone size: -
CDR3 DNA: TGTGCTAGTGGGGCCGGGGCCAACGTCCTGACTTTC
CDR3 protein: CASGAGANVLTF

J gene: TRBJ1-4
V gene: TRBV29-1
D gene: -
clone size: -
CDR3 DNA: TGCAGCGGTGGGGACTGGGAAAAACTGTTTTTT
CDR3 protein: CSGGDWEKLFF

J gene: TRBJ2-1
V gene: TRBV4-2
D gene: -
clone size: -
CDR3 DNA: TGTGCCAGCAGCCAAGATCCCGAGGGAGGTCAGTTCTTC
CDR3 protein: CASSQDPEGGQFF

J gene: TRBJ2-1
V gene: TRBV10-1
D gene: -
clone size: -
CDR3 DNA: TGCGCCAGCAGCAGAAACAGTTACAATGAGCAGTTCTTC
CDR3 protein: CASSRNSYNEQFF

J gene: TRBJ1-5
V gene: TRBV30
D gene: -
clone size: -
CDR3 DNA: TGTGCCTGGAGCCCCGTCACAGCCAACAATCAGCCCCAGCATTTT
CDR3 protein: CAWSPVTANNQPQHF

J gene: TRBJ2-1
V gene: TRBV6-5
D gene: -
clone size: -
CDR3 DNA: TGTGCCAGCAGCAACACGGGGGCGACAGGGAGTAAGTTCTTC
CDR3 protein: CASSNTGATGSKFF

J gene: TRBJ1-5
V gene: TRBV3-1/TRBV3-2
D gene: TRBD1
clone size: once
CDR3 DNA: TGTGCCAGCAGCTGCCGGGACAGGGTCAGCAATCAGCCCCAGCATTTT
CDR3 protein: CASSCRDRVSNQPQHF

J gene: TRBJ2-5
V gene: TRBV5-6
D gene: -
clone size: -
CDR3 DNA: TGTGCCAGCAGCTTGGCCAGGGTGGAGGAGACCCAGTACTTC
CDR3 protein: CASSLARVEETQYF

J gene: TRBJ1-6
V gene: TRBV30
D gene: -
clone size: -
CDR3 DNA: TGTGCCTGGTCTGGGGAGGAATCACCCCTCCACTTT
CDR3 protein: CAWSGEESPLHF

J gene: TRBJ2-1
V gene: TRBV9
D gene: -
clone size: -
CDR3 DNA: TGTGCCAGCAGCCCCGTGTCTAGCGACTACAATGAGCAGTTCTTC
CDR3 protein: CASSPVSSDYNEQFF

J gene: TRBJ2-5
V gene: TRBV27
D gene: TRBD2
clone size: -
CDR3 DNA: TGTGCCAGCAGTTTAAACCCTAGCGGGATCACAGAGACCCAGTACTTC
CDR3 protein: CASSLNPSGITETQYF

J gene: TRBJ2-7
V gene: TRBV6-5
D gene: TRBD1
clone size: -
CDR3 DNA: TGTGCCAGCAGCGTAACCGGGACAGGGTACTACGAGCAGTACTTC
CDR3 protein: CASSVTGTGYYEQYF

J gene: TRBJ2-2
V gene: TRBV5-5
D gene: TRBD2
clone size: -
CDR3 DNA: TGTGCCAGCAGCTTGGCCCCCGGGCTAGCGGGAGGGGGCACCGGGGAGCTGTTTTTT
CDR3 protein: CASSLAPGLAGGGTGELFF

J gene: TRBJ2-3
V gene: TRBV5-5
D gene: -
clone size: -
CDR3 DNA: TGTGCCAGCACGGGGGGCGCCACAGATACGCAGTATTTT
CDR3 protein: CASTGGATDTQYF

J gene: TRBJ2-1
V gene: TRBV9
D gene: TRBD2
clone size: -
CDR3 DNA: TGTGCCAGCAGCGTAGAGGCGGGGGGGCTATACTCGAATGAGCAGTTCTTC
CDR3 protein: CASSVEAGGLYSNEQFF

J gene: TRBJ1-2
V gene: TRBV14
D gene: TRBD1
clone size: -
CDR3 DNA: TGTGCCAGCAGCCTACCCGGGACAGTCTATGGCTACACCTTC
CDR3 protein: CASSLPGTVYGYTF

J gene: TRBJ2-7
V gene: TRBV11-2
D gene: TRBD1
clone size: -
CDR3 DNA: TGTGCCAGCAGCTTGACGGGACAGGGGTCCTACGAGCAGTACTTC
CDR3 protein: CASSLTGQGSYEQYF

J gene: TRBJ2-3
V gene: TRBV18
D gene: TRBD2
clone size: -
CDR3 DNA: TGTGCCAGCTCACCCTCGCGGGAGGGCCCTAGCACAGATACGCAGTATTTT
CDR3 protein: CASSPSREGPSTDTQYF

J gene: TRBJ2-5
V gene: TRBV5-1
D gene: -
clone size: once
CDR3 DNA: TGCGCCAGCGCCCGGACGGGGTCCGGGGGCCAAGAGACCCAGTACTTC
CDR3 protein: CASARTGSGGQETQYF

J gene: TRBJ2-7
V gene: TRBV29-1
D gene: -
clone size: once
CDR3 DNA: TGCAGCGTTGAGCTACAGGGCCCCTACGAGCAGTACTTC
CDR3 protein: CSVELQGPYEQYF

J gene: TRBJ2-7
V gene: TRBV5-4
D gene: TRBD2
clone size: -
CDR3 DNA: TGTGCCAGCATGCCCCTGGGACTAGCGGGATCATACGAGCAGTACTTC
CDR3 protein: CASMPLGLAGSYEQYF

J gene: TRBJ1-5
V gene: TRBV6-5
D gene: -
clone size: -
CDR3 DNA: TGTGCCAGCAGGGATGTGGGGGGGCCCCAGCATTTT
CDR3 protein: CASRDVGGPQHF

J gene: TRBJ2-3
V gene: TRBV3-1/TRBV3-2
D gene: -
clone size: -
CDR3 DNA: TGTGCCAGCAGCCGGACGGGGGGCGCTAGCACAGATACGCAGTATTTT
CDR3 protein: CASSRTGGASTDTQYF

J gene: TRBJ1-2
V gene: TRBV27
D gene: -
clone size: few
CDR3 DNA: TGTGCCAGCAGTCCCCTCCTAGGCTATGGCTACACCTTC
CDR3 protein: CASSPLLGYGYTF

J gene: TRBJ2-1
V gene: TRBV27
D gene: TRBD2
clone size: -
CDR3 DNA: TGTGCCAGCAGTTCACGGACTAGCGGGAGGAATGAGCAGTTCTTC
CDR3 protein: CASSSRTSGRNEQFF

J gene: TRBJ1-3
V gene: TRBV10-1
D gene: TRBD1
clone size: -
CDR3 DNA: TGCGCCAGCAGTGAGGGGACAGTCTCTGGAAACACCATATATTTT
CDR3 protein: CASSEGTVSGNTIYF

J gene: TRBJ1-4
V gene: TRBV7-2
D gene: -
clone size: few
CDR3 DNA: TGTGCCAGCAGCGACCGGGGGGGTCGTAATGAAAAACTGTTTTTT
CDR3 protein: CASSDRGGRNEKLFF

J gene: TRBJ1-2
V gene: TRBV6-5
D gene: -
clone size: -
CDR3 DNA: TGTGCCAGCAGGGCGGGCACCGTCTATGGCTACACCTTC
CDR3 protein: CASRAGTVYGYTF

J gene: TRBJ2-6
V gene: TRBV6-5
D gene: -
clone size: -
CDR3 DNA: TGTGCCACCTCGACAGTCGGGGCCAACGTCCTGACTTTC
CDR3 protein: CATSTVGANVLTF

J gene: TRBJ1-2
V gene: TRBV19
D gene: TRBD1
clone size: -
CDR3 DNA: TGTGCCAGTAGTATGGGACAGCAACTATATGGCTACACCTTC
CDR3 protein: CASSMGQQLYGYTF

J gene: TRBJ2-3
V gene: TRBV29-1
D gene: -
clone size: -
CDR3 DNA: TGCAGCGTTGAAGTGGACAGAGTCACAGATACGCAGTATTTT
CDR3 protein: CSVEVDRVTDTQYF

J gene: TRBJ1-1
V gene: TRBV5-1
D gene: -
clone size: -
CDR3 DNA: TGCGCCAGCAGTCAGGAGGGAGAAGCTTTCTTT
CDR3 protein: CASSQEGEAFF

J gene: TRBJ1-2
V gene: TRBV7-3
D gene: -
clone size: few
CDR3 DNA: TGTGCCAGCAGCTTAACGAGTCCCCTCTATGGCTACACCTTC
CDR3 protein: CASSLTSPLYGYTF

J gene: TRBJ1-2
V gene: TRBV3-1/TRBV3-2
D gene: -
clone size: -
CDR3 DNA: TGTGCCAGCAGCCAAGTCGGTTCGGGAACTGGTCCTGGCTACACCTTC
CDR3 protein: CASSQVGSGTGPGYTF

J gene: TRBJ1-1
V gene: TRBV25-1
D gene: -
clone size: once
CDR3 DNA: TGTGCCAGCAGTGAACTCGGTAGAGAAGCTTTCTTT
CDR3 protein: CASSELGREAFF

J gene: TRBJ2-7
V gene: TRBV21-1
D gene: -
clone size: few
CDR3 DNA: TGTGCCAGCCCCGGGACAGGGGAAATCAACGAGCAGTACTTC
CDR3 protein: CASPGTGEINEQYF

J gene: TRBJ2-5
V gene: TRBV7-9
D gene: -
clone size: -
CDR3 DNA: TGTGCCAGCAGCCCCCCGGTGCGAGAGACCCAGTACTTC
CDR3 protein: CASSPPVRETQYF